This T cell receptor beta chain is drawn from a study of blood T cell repertoires in COVID-19. Study in general: PBMCs, B-cell-depleted T cells, or T cells were the source of the cDNA or gDNA that made up the material.

At least ten counts were recorded for this clone. Germline CDR1 SEHNR, CDR2 FQNEAQ (reference sequence). This CDR3 comprises 17 residues. The trim removed 5 bases at V and 3 bases at J, leaving 13 bases unmatched. Original analysis: For nucleated cells, counts were estimated from reference gene primer amplification. Generated by immunoSEQ multiplex PCR, the TCRdb table keeps only in-frame clones and is missing some. V and J calls and clone size are copied from that table; D and trimming were computed from the DNA. Of 260,000 or so clones in the sample, about 83% are singletons; the top ten hold approximately 4%. Individuals aged roughly 18 to 95 years were recruited from fewer than 25 US areas.

This TCR was sampled from a woman aged 40 to 50 who had been exposed to COVID-19. The sample taken for sequencing was PBMCs or T cells enriched from blood (not recorded which). V gene TRBV7-9 combines with J gene TRBJ1-1; 9 nucleotides match TRBD1. CDR3 in DNA: TGTGCCAGCAGCCAAGACCTACAGGGGGCGGGTTACACTGAAGCTTTCTTT. It translates to CASSQDLQGAGYTEAFF. The entire variable domain, with the rest obtained from reference TRBV7-9 and TRBJ1-1, is as follows: DTGVSQNPRHKITKRGQNVTFRCDPISEHNRLYWYRQTLGQGPEFLTYFQNEAQLEKSRLLSDRFSAERPKGSFSTLEIQRTEQGDSAMYLCASSQDLQGAGYTEAFFGQGTRLTVV.